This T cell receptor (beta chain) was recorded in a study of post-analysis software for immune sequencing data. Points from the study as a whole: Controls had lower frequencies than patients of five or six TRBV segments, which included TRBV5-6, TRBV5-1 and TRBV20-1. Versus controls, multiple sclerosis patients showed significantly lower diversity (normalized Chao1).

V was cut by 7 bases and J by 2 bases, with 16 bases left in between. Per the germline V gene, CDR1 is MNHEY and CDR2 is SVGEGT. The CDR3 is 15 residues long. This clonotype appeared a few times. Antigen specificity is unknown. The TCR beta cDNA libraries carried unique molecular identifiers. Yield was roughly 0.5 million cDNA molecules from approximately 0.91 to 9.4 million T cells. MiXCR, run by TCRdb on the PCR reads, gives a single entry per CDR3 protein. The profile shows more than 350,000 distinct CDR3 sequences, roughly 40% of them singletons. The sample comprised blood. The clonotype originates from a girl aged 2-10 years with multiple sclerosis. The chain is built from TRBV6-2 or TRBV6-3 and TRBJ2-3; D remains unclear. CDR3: CASTKGPGDTDTQYF. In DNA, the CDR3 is TGTGCCAGCACCAAAGGACCAGGCGACACAGATACGCAGTATTTT.